The clone carrying this T cell receptor beta chain was recorded a few times. Its specificity is not known. Amplified TCR beta CDR3 regions were obtained using RNA transcripts as template. Amplification began with first-round RT-PCR using HTBI primers, then second-round multiplex PCR was performed. TCRdb re-analysed the multiplex PCR reads in MiXCR, keeping a single row per CDR3 protein. The data hold 1 million to 1.3 million distinct CDR3 sequences, with about 38% observed a single time. These data are taken from a study of Graves' ophthalmopathy and Graves' hyperthyroidism. Overall study results and limits: Blood was where most expanded thyroid clonotypes above 0.001 frequency also turned up.

The TCR sequence derives from an adult man with Graves' hyperthyroidism. The sequenced sample was peripheral blood or thyroid tissue (not recorded which).

In DNA, the CDR3 is TGTGCCATCAGTGAACATCCGGGGGTGGAGGATTTCGGATCACCTAAAAATTCACCCCTCCACTTT. This encodes CAISEHPGVEDFGSPKNSPLHF. This chain connects TRBV10-3 to TRBJ1-6; weak D call: TRBD1 (5 bases). The germline CDR1 and CDR2 sequences are ENHRY and SYGVKD. The CDR3 runs 22 residues. Trimming took 3 bases from V and 7 from J, leaving 34 bases between them.